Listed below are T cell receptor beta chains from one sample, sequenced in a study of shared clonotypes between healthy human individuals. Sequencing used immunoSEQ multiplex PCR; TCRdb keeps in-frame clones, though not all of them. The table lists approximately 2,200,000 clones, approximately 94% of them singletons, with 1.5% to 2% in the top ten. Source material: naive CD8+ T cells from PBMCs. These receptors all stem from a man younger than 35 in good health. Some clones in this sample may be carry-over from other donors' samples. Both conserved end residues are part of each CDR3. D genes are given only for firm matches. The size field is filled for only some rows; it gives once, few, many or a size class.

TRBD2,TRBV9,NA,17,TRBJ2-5,CASSVAGTSGRGETQYF,TGTGCCAGCAGCGTTGCCGGGACTAGCGGGAGGGGGGAGACCCAGTACTTC
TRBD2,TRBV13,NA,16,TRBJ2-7,CASSHAGAGGYYEQYF,TGTGCCAGCAGCCACGCCGGAGCGGGAGGGTACTACGAGCAGTACTTC
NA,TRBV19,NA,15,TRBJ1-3,CASSIGGTSGNTIYF,TGTGCCAGTAGTATAGGTGGCACGTCCGGAAACACCATATATTTT
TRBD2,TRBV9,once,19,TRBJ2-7,CASSGNPSGGSVSRGEQYF,TGTGCCAGCAGCGGAAACCCATCGGGAGGGTCGGTGTCAAGAGGCGAGCAGTACTTC
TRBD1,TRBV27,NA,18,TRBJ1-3,CASSLWRQGPYSGNTIYF,TGTGCCAGCAGTTTATGGAGACAGGGGCCTTACTCTGGAAACACCATATATTTT
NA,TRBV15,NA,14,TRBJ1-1,CATSGVTVNTEAFF,TGTGCCACCAGCGGGGTCACGGTGAACACTGAAGCTTTCTTT
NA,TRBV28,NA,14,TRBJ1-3,CASRPTGDRNTIYF,TGTGCCAGCAGGCCCACCGGGGACCGAAACACCATATATTTT
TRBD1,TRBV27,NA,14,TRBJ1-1,CASSPTGGNTEAFF,TGTGCCAGCAGTCCCACAGGGGGGAACACTGAAGCTTTCTTT
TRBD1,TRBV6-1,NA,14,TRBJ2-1,CASSSTGGRNEQFF,TGTGCCAGCTCTTCCACAGGGGGCCGAAATGAGCAGTTCTTC
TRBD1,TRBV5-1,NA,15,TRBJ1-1,CASSVGQGVGTEAFF,TGCGCCAGCAGCGTAGGACAGGGCGTGGGCACTGAAGCTTTCTTT
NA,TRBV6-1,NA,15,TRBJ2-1,CASSDDRSSYNEQFF,TGTGCCAGCAGCGACGACCGAAGCTCCTACAATGAGCAGTTCTTC
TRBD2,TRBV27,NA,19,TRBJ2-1,CASKPYWLAGGPAYNEQFF,TGTGCCAGCAAACCCTATTGGTTAGCGGGAGGGCCAGCCTACAATGAGCAGTTCTTC
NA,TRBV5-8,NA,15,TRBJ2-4,CASSWGGRAKNIQYF,TGTGCCAGCAGCTGGGGTGGCCGGGCCAAAAACATTCAGTACTTC
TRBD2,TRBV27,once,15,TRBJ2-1,CASSNLWEGLNEQFF,TGTGCCAGCAGTAACTTGTGGGAGGGCCTCAATGAGCAGTTCTTC
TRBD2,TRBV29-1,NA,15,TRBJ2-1,CSVEGTSGSSPRGFF,TGCAGCGTTGAGGGGACTAGCGGGTCTTCCCCCCGGGGATTCTTC
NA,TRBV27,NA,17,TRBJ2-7,CASSFLGTAGIAYEQYF,TGTGCCAGCAGTTTTCTGGGGACGGCGGGGATCGCCTACGAGCAGTACTTC
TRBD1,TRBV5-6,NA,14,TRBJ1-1,CASSLGQGQIEALF,TGTGCCAGCAGCTTAGGACAGGGCCAAATTGAAGCTCTCTTT
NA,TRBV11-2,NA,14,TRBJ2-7,CASTPALGYYEQYF,TGTGCCAGCACCCCAGCCCTAGGTTATTACGAGCAGTACTTC
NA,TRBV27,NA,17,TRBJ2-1,CASSSAWGGRPYNEQFF,TGTGCCAGCAGTTCCGCCTGGGGGGGGCGGCCCTACAATGAGCAGTTCTTC
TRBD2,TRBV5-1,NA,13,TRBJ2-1,CASSYGRANEQFF,TGCGCCAGCAGTTACGGGAGGGCTAATGAGCAGTTCTTC
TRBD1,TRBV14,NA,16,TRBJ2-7,CASSHTPGQGGHEQYF,TGTGCCAGCAGCCACACACCGGGACAGGGGGGGCACGAGCAGTACTTC
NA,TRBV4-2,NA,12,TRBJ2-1,CASSQAPNEQFF,TGTGCCAGCAGCCAAGCCCCCAATGAGCAGTTCTTC
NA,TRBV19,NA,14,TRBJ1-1,CASSDTRWDTEAFF,TGTGCCAGTTCGGACACCCGGTGGGACACTGAAGCTTTCTTT
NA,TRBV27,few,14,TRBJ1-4,CASGYRDRREKLFF,TGTGCCAGCGGCTACAGGGATCGGCGCGAAAAACTGTTTTTT
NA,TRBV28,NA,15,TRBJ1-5,CASSFHQGWLQPQHF,TGTGCCAGCAGTTTCCATCAGGGTTGGTTGCAGCCCCAGCATTTT
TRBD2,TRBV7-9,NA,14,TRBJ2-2,CASSLGGSTGELFF,TGTGCCAGCAGCTTGGGGGGGTCCACCGGGGAGCTGTTTTTT
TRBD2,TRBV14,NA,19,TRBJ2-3,CASSPGTSGRKSETDTQYF,TGTGCCAGCAGCCCAGGGACTAGCGGGAGAAAATCGGAGACAGATACGCAGTATTTT
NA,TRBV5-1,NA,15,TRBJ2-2,CASSLFSENTGELFF,TGCGCCAGCAGCTTGTTTTCCGAGAACACCGGGGAGCTGTTTTTT
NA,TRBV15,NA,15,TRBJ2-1,CATSRVLSSYNEQFF,TGTGCCACCAGCAGAGTGCTTAGCTCCTACAATGAGCAGTTCTTC
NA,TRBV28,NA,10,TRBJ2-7,CATGTYEQYF,TGTGCCACCGGGACTTATGAGCAGTACTTC
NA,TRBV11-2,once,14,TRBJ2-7,CASSWAGTSYEQYF,TGTGCCAGCAGCTGGGCAGGGACCTCCTACGAGCAGTACTTC
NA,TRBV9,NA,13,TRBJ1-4,CASSVDSNEKLFF,TGTGCCAGCAGCGTAGATAGTAATGAAAAACTGTTTTTT
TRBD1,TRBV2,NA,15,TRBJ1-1,CASTVGTASNTEAFF,TGTGCCAGCACCGTTGGGACAGCATCAAACACTGAAGCTTTCTTT
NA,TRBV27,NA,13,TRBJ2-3,CASSLFVGDTQYF,TGTGCCAGCAGTTTGTTTGTCGGAGATACGCAGTATTTT
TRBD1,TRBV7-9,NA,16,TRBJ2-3,CASSPERTGAPDTQYF,TGTGCCAGCAGCCCAGAGAGGACAGGGGCCCCCGATACGCAGTATTTT
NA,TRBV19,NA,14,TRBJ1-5,CASSINGGQVPQHF,TGTGCCAGTAGTATTAATGGGGGGCAGGTGCCCCAGCATTTT
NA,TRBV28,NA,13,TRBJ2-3,CASSFRGTDTQYF,TGTGCCAGCAGTTTTCGTGGCACAGATACGCAGTATTTT
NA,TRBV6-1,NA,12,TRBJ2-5,CASSEKFGTQYF,TGTGCCAGCAGTGAGAAGTTTGGGACCCAGTACTTC
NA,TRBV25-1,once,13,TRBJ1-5,CASSEQGSQPQHF,TGTGCCAGCAGTGAACAGGGGAGTCAGCCCCAGCATTTT
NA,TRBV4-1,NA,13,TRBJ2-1,CASSQTLYNEQFF,TGCGCCAGCAGCCAGACCCTCTACAATGAGCAGTTCTTC
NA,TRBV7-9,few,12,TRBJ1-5,CASSQGNQPQHF,TGTGCCAGCAGCCAAGGGAATCAGCCCCAGCATTTT
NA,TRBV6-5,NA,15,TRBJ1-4,CATNKLRDRDEKLFF,TGTGCCACCAATAAACTCCGGGACCGTGATGAAAAACTGTTTTTT
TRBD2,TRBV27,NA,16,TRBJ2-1,CASSLSGREGLDEQFF,TGTGCCAGCAGTTTATCTGGGCGGGAGGGCCTCGATGAGCAGTTCTTC
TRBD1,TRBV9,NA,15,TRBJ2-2,CASSDADRGYGELFF,TGTGCCAGCAGCGATGCCGACAGGGGTTATGGGGAGCTGTTTTTT
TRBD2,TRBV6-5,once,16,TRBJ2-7,CASSYSGGEGLGEQYF,TGTGCCAGCAGTTACTCCGGGGGGGAGGGCCTAGGGGAGCAGTACTTC